The 5 T cell receptor beta chains given below trace back to one sample, sequenced in a study of vaccination and CD4 T cells after COVID-19. The antigens for these receptors are not known. Sequenced with the Oncomine TCR Beta short-read assay was DNA taken from cultured CD4+ T cells. From the PCR reads, TCRdb called clonotypes with MiXCR, one entry per CDR3 protein. The table has about 15,000 distinct CDR3 sequences, about 48% seen once. Noted treatment: roughly ten-day PBMC culture with coronavirus spike peptide pools or control peptides (ViraFEST assay). Specimen: CD4+ T cells from blood, cultured in vitro, collected before SARS-CoV-2 vaccination. These receptors came from a human donor who had recovered from COVID-19.

This clonotype was observed a few times. The chain uses TRBV7-2 and TRBJ2-1; 7 bases align to TRBD2. Trimming took 5 bases from V and 3 from J; bases not matched to a gene: 10. Germline-derived CDR1 and CDR2 are SGHTA and FQGNSA. CDR3 size: 16 residues. The CDR3 sequence: CASSGDKAGFYNEQFF. In nucleotides, the CDR3 is TGTGCCAGCAGCGGCGACAAAGCGGGGTTCTACAATGAGCAGTTCTTC.

This clonotype turned up a few times. The rearrangement joins TRBV19 to TRBJ1-5; weak D call: TRBD1 (5 bases). Per the germline V gene, CDR1 is LNHDA and CDR2 is SQIVND (reference sequence). V lost 3 bases, J lost 3 bases, and 12 bases lay in between. The CDR3 totals 15 residues. CDR3 in amino acids: CASSIPDRINQPQHF. CDR3 coding DNA: TGTGCCAGTAGTATCCCTGACAGAATCAATCAGCCCCAGCATTTT. Variable domain in full (rest from reference TRBV19 and TRBJ1-5): DGGITQSPKYLFRKEGQNVTLSCEQNLNHDAMYWYRQDPGQGLRLIYYSQIVNDFQKGDIAEGYSVSREKKESFPLTVTSAQKNPTAFYLCASSIPDRINQPQHFGDGTRLSIL.

Only a few counts were recorded for this clonotype. The CDR3 DNA sequence: TGCAGTGCTAGAGCGACGACAGGGGGCGGTCAGCCCCAGCATTTT. Translated: CSARATTGGGQPQHF. The chain joins TRBV20-1 to TRBJ1-5; 10 bases line up with TRBD1. The CDR3 length is 15 residues. The V gene end was trimmed by 1 base and the J gene end by 6 bases; junction bases not matched to a gene: 6. Germline V lookup: CDR1 DFQATT, CDR2 SNEGSKA (reference sequence).

This clonotype was picked up a small number of times. The CDR3 nucleotides read TGTGCCAGCAGCTTTTCAGACAATCAGCCCCAGCATTTT. The encoded protein is CASSFSDNQPQHF. This chain connects TRBV7-6 to TRBJ1-5; D is ambiguous. Germline V gives CDR1 SGHVS, CDR2 FNYEAQ. The V and J ends lost 3 bases and 3 bases respectively, with 6 bases between them. The CDR3 is 13 amino acids. The full variable domain, with the rest looked up from reference TRBV7-6 and TRBJ1-5, is GAGVSQSPRYKVTKRGQDVALRCDPISGHVSLYWYRQALGQGPEFLTYFNYEAQQDKSGLPNDRFSAERPEGSISTLTIQRTEQRDSAMYRCASSFSDNQPQHFGDGTRLSIL.

The genes are TRBV20-1 and TRBJ2-2; D not certain. The CDR3 runs to 16 residues. V was clipped by 0 bases and J by 0 bases, with 11 bases between them. Germline assignment: CDR1 DFQATT and CDR2 SNEGSKA (reference sequence). The CDR3 DNA reads as TGCAGTGCTAGAGATCCCGGTCGGGCGAACACCGGGGAGCTGTTTTTT. Amino acid sequence: CSARDPGRANTGELFF.